Following are 3 T cell receptor beta chains from one sample sequenced in a study of PD-1 blockade in classical Hodgkin lymphoma. Every single patient, without exception, relapsed after autologous stem cell transplantation, and brentuximab vedotin exposure varied. Isolated CD8+ T cells were derived from thawed PBMCs through magnetic negative selection. Assay used: immunoSEQ multiplex PCR; TCRdb lists only in-frame clones, some missing. Seen here are 8,000 to 8,500 clones, 86% observed once, and the top ten hold roughly a fifth. This sample comprised CD8+ T cells from blood, obtained at baseline. The receptor source for this set is a human donor with classical Hodgkin lymphoma.

V is TRBV4-1 and J is TRBJ2-7; 8 nucleotides agree with TRBD2. From germline, CDR1 is MGHRA and CDR2 YSYEKL. CDR3 length: 14 residues. After removal of 1 base from V and 2 bases from J, the junction contained 1 base not matched to a gene. For the CDR3, the DNA is TGCGCCAGCAGCCAAGTTAGCGGGGCCTACGAGCAGTACTTC. This gives the protein CASSQVSGAYEQYF.

This chain connects TRBV15 to TRBJ2-3; D unresolved. V lost 5 bases and J lost 3, with 9 bases in between. Germline CDR1 LNHNV, CDR2 YYDKDF (reference sequence). This CDR3 spans 13 amino acids. The CDR3 sequence: CATSPRTTDTQYF. The CDR3 nucleotides are TGTGCCACCAGCCCTCGCACGACAGATACGCAGTATTTT.

V gene TRBV19 combines with J gene TRBJ2-3; the match to TRBD2 covers 7 bases. CDR3 length: 13 amino acids. After removal of 9 bases from V and 4 bases from J, the junction contained 7 bases not matched to a gene. Germline assignment: CDR1 LNHDA and CDR2 SQIVND (reference sequence). CDR3 DNA: TGTGCCAGCCGAGCGGGGACGGCAGATACGCAGTATTTT. Protein: CASRAGTADTQYF.